The rows below give T cell receptor beta chains drawn from one sample of a study of beta chain features in type 1 diabetes. Profiling relied on immunoSEQ multiplex PCR, and the TCRdb table lists in-frame clones only, not all of them. This table has around 250,000 clones, 13% to 15% appearing once. The sample comprised naive CD4+ T cells from blood. The receptors stem from a man aged 25-40 years with type 1 diabetes. Both conserved end residues are part of each CDR3. A D gene is named only where the DNA matches it firmly. Rows give clone size only sometimes, using once, few, many, or a class for an expanded clone.

V gene,CDR3 length,D gene,J gene,clone size,CDR3 protein,CDR3 DNA
TRBV7-2,14,TRBD2,TRBJ2-1,few,CASKGLAGYNEQFF,TGTGCCAGCAAGGGACTAGCGGGTTACAATGAGCAGTTCTTC
TRBV6-1,15,-,TRBJ1-2,few,CASSEGGFGNYGYTF,TGTGCCAGCAGTGAAGGAGGATTCGGGAACTATGGCTACACCTTC
TRBV6-6,15,TRBD1,TRBJ1-1,-,CASSYSGQTNTEAFF,TGTGCCAGCAGTTACTCGGGACAGACGAACACTGAAGCTTTCTTT
TRBV5-1,16,TRBD1,TRBJ2-7,few,CASSLTGTAPEGEQYF,TGCGCCAGCAGCTTGACCGGGACAGCCCCTGAGGGGGAGCAGTACTTC
TRBV21-1,12,-,TRBJ2-7,-,CASASLAREQYF,TGTGCCAGCGCTTCCCTAGCGAGAGAGCAGTACTTC
TRBV6-5,13,TRBD1,TRBJ1-1,few,CASSRQGGTEAFF,TGTGCCAGCAGTAGGCAGGGGGGCACTGAAGCTTTCTTT
TRBV4-2,16,-,TRBJ2-6,-,CASSRGLRSGANVLTF,TGTGCCAGCAGCCGGGGACTCCGCTCTGGGGCCAACGTCCTGACTTTC
TRBV5-1,16,-,TRBJ2-1,few,CASSLVAAVSYNEQFF,TGCGCCAGCAGCTTGGTAGCGGCGGTCTCCTACAATGAGCAGTTCTTC
TRBV4-2,13,-,TRBJ2-5,few,CASSQDFGETQYF,TGTGCCAGCAGCCAAGATTTCGGTGAGACCCAGTACTTC
TRBV9,15,-,TRBJ2-7,-,CASSVDDGRRTGQYF,TGTGCCAGCAGCGTAGATGATGGGAGACGGACGGGGCAGTACTTC
TRBV6-6,13,-,TRBJ1-1,-,CASMIGGGTEAFF,TGTGCCAGCATGATCGGGGGTGGCACTGAAGCTTTCTTT
TRBV5-4,17,TRBD2,TRBJ2-1,-,CASSPRTSGNIQNEQFF,TGTGCCAGCAGCCCACGGACTAGCGGGAATATCCAGAATGAGCAGTTCTTC
TRBV9,12,-,TRBJ2-1,few,CASSPPSNEQFF,TGTGCCAGCAGCCCCCCTAGCAATGAGCAGTTCTTC
TRBV11-2,15,TRBD1,TRBJ2-3,few,CASSPPGQGRDTQYF,TGTGCCAGCAGCCCACCGGGACAGGGAAGAGATACGCAGTATTTT
TRBV7-2,15,-,TRBJ2-1,few,CASSSRLSNYNEQFF,TGTGCCAGCAGCTCCAGGCTATCCAACTACAATGAGCAGTTCTTC
TRBV7-2,12,-,TRBJ1-5,-,CASSLVPGPQHF,TGTGCCAGCAGCTTGGTTCCCGGGCCCCAGCATTTT
TRBV6-1,15,TRBD2,TRBJ2-5,few,CASSEGQAGRETQYF,TGTGCCAGCAGTGAAGGCCAAGCGGGGCGGGAGACCCAGTACTTC
TRBV5-6,17,TRBD1,TRBJ1-5,few,CASSSGTGDDRNQPQHF,TGTGCCAGCAGCTCGGGGACAGGGGACGACCGTAATCAGCCCCAGCATTTT
TRBV7-9,15,-,TRBJ2-1,few,CASSLGGGSYNEQFF,TGTGCCAGCAGCTTAGGAGGCGGTTCCTACAATGAGCAGTTCTTC
TRBV18,16,-,TRBJ2-6,-,CASSRLGGTGANVLTF,TGTGCCAGCTCACGACTGGGGGGAACTGGGGCCAACGTCCTGACTTTC
TRBV7-2,13,-,TRBJ1-1,-,CASSLGQNTEAFF,TGTGCCAGCAGCTTAGGACAGAACACTGAAGCTTTCTTT
TRBV7-8,11,-,TRBJ2-2,-,CASSPTGELFF,TGTGCCAGCAGCCCAACCGGGGAGCTGTTTTTT
TRBV7-9,16,TRBD1,TRBJ2-1,few,CASNGPGQGTDNEQFF,TGTGCCAGCAACGGGCCGGGACAGGGTACGGACAATGAGCAGTTCTTC
TRBV9,15,TRBD2,TRBJ2-1,-,CASSASGSGYNEQFF,TGTGCCAGCAGCGCTAGCGGGAGTGGTTACAATGAGCAGTTCTTC
TRBV7-9,14,TRBD1,TRBJ2-3,few,CASSSDRVPDTQYF,TGTGCCAGCAGTTCTGACAGGGTGCCAGATACGCAGTATTTT
TRBV13,14,TRBD1,TRBJ1-1,-,CASSLDRVRTEAFF,TGTGCCAGCAGCCTCGACAGGGTTCGGACTGAAGCTTTCTTT
TRBV7-8,13,-,TRBJ1-5,-,CASSFGVNQPQHF,TGTGCCAGCAGCTTCGGGGTCAATCAGCCCCAGCATTTT
TRBV4-3,16,TRBD2,TRBJ2-1,few,CASSQDSSGPYNEQFF,TGCGCCAGCAGCCAAGATTCTAGCGGACCCTACAATGAGCAGTTCTTC
TRBV28,14,-,TRBJ1-2,-,CASSLGQGHYGYTF,TGTGCCAGCAGTTTAGGCCAGGGGCACTATGGCTACACCTTC
TRBV7-9,14,-,TRBJ1-1,few,CASSLMGPNTEAFF,TGTGCCAGCAGCTTAATGGGCCCGAACACTGAAGCTTTCTTT
TRBV6-5,13,TRBD2,TRBJ2-1,-,CASSAGVRDEQFF,TGTGCCAGCAGTGCGGGAGTTCGGGATGAGCAGTTCTTC
TRBV7-2,15,-,TRBJ2-3,-,CASSLDLTSTDTQYF,TGTGCCAGCAGCTTAGACTTGACTAGCACAGATACGCAGTATTTT
TRBV28,14,-,TRBJ2-3,-,CASSLSNRAHTQYF,TGTGCCAGCAGTTTATCCAACAGGGCCCATACGCAGTATTTT
TRBV30,17,TRBD2,TRBJ2-2,-,CAWSVLIGGGSAGELFF,TGTGCCTGGAGTGTATTAATCGGCGGGGGGTCGGCCGGGGAGCTGTTTTTT
TRBV5-1,15,-,TRBJ2-7,-,CASSWGQRQSYEQYF,TGCGCCAGCAGCTGGGGGCAGCGACAGAGCTACGAGCAGTACTTC
TRBV10-3,13,-,TRBJ1-2,-,CAISAGDGYGYTF,TGTGCCATCAGTGCGGGGGACGGCTATGGCTACACCTTC
TRBV28,14,-,TRBJ1-1,-,CASSQPDRNTEAFF,TGTGCCAGCAGCCAACCCGACAGAAACACTGAAGCTTTCTTT
TRBV7-2,13,TRBD1,TRBJ1-1,-,CASSAGGYTEAFF,TGTGCCAGCAGCGCAGGGGGGTACACTGAAGCTTTCTTT
TRBV27,13,TRBD2,TRBJ2-5,-,CASSLSLAGALYF,TGTGCCAGCAGTTTATCCCTAGCGGGAGCGCTGTACTTC
TRBV18,15,TRBD1,TRBJ2-5,-,CASSRSRTGQETQYF,TGTGCCAGCTCACGTAGTAGGACAGGCCAAGAGACCCAGTACTTC
TRBV6-5,14,TRBD2,TRBJ2-7,-,CASRKLAGVDEQYF,TGTGCCAGCAGGAAACTAGCGGGAGTGGACGAGCAGTACTTC
TRBV5-1,15,-,TRBJ1-5,few,CASSLIPGGNQPQHF,TGCGCCAGCAGCTTAATTCCCGGAGGGAATCAGCCCCAGCATTTT
TRBV5-1,15,-,TRBJ2-1,-,CASSLGQGGYNEQFF,TGCGCCAGCAGCTTGGGGCAGGGGGGATACAATGAGCAGTTCTTC
TRBV5-1,14,TRBD2,TRBJ2-7,once,CASSWTSSVDEQYF,TGCGCCAGCAGCTGGACTAGCTCTGTTGACGAGCAGTACTTC
TRBV5-1,15,TRBD1,TRBJ1-4,-,CASSSSGQINEKLFF,TGCGCCAGCAGCTCCTCGGGACAGATAAATGAAAAACTGTTTTTT
TRBV2,12,TRBD2,TRBJ2-7,-,CASSGGGYEQYF,TGTGCCAGCAGTGGCGGGGGCTACGAGCAGTACTTC
TRBV10-3,14,-,TRBJ2-5,-,CAIRHDGKGETQYF,TGTGCCATCAGGCATGACGGGAAAGGAGAGACCCAGTACTTC
TRBV4-3,17,-,TRBJ2-1,few,CASSQEWVASSYNEQFF,TGCGCCAGCAGCCAAGAATGGGTAGCCAGCTCCTACAATGAGCAGTTCTTC
TRBV9,16,TRBD2,TRBJ2-1,-,CASSVGGLAGYNEQFF,TGTGCCAGCAGCGTAGGGGGACTAGCGGGATACAATGAGCAGTTCTTC
TRBV15,14,TRBD1,TRBJ1-1,-,CATSRDQLQGEAFF,TGTGCCACCAGCAGAGACCAGTTACAGGGGGAAGCTTTCTTT
TRBV5-1,14,-,TRBJ2-7,few,CASSRSTGSYEQYF,TGCGCCAGCAGCCGCTCGACAGGCTCCTACGAGCAGTACTTC
TRBV6-5,14,TRBD2,TRBJ2-7,few,CASRMGLAAYEQYF,TGTGCCAGCAGGATGGGACTAGCGGCCTACGAGCAGTACTTC
TRBV2,13,-,TRBJ2-2,-,CASIGGGTGELFF,TGTGCCAGCATTGGGGGAGGAACCGGGGAGCTGTTTTTT
TRBV2,14,-,TRBJ2-7,few,CASSAQGTLYEQYF,TGTGCCAGCAGTGCGCAGGGAACTCTCTACGAGCAGTACTTC
TRBV28,15,TRBD1,TRBJ2-5,-,CASSGTGTASETQYF,TGTGCCAGCAGTGGAACAGGGACAGCTTCGGAGACCCAGTACTTC